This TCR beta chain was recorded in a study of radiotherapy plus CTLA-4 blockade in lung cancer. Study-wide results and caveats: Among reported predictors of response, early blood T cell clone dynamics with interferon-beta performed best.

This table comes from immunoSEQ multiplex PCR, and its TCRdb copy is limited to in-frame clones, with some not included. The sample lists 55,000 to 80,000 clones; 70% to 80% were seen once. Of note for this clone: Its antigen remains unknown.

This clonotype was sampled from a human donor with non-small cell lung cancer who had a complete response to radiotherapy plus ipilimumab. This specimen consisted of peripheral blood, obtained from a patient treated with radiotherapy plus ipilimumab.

CDR3 nucleotides: TGTGCCAGCAGCTTAGGACTCCAGCTGAACACTGAAGCTTTCTTT. It encodes CASSLGLQLNTEAFF. The rearrangement links TRBV7-8 to TRBJ1-1, with D hard to call. The V gene's germline CDR1 is SGHVS and CDR2 FQNEAQ. Trimming stripped 1 base from V and 0 bases from J, with 9 bases between. This CDR3 is built from 15 residues.